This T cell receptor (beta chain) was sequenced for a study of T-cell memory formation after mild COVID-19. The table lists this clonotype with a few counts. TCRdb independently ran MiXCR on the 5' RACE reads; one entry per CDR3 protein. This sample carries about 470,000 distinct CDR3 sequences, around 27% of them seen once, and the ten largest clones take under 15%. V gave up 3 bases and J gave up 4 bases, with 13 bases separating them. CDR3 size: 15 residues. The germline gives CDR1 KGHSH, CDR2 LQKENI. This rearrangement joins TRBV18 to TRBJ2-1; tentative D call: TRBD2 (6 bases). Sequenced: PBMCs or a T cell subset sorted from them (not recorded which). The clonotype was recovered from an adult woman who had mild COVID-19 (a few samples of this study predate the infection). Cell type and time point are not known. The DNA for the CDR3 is TGTGCCAGCTCACCTATTGCGGGAACATACAATGAGCAGTTCTTC. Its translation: CASSPIAGTYNEQFF.